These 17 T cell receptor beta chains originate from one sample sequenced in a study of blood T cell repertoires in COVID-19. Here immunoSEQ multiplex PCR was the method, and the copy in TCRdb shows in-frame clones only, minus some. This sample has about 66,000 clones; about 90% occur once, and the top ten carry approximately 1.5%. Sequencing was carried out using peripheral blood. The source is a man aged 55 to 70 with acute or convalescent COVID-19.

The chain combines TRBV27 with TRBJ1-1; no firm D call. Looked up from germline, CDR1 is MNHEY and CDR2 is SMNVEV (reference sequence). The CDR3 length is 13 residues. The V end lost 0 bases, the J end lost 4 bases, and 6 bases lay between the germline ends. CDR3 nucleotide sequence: TGTGCCAGCAGTTTATCCAGGCTCACTGAAGCTTTCTTT. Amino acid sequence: CASSLSRLTEAFF.

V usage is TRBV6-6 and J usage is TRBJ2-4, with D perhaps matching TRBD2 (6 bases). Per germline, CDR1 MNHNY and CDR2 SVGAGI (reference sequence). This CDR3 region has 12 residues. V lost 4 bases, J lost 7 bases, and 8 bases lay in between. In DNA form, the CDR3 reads TGTGCCAGCAGTTTGGAGGGGAACATTCAGTACTTC. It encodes CASSLEGNIQYF.

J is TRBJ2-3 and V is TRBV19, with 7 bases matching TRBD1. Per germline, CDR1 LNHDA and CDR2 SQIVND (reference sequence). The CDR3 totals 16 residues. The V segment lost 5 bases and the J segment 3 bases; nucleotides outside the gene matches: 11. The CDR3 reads CASSSTGEGATDTQYF. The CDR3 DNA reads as TGTGCCAGTAGTTCCACAGGGGAAGGAGCAACAGATACGCAGTATTTT. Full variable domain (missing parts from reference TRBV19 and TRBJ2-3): DGGITQSPKYLFRKEGQNVTLSCEQNLNHDAMYWYRQDPGQGLRLIYYSQIVNDFQKGDIAEGYSVSREKKESFPLTVTSAQKNPTAFYLCASSSTGEGATDTQYFGPGTRLTVL.

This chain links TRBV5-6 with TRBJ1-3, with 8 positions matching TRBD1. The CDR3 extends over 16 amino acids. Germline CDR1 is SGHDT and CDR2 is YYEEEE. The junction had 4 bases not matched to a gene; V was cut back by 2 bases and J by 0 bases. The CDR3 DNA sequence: TGTGCCAGCAGCTTAATGGGGACAGGCTCTGGAAACACCATATATTTT. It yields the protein CASSLMGTGSGNTIYF. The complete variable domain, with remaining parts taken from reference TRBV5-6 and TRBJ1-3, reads DAGVTQSPTHLIKTRGQQVTLRCSPKSGHDTVSWYQQALGQGPQFIFQYYEEEERQRGNFPDRFSGHQFPNYSSELNVNALLLGDSALYLCASSLMGTGSGNTIYFGEGSWLTVV.

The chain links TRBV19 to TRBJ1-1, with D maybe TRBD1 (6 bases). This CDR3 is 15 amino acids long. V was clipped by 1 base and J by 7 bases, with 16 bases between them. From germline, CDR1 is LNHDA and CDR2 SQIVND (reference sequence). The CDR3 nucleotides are TGTGCCAGTAGTATAGGACTTGGGGGGGCCTATGAAGCTTTCTTT. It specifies CASSIGLGGAYEAFF.

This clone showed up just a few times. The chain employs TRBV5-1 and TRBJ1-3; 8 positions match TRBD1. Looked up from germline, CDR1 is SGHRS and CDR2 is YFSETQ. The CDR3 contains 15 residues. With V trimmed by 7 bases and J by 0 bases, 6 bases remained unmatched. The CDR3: CASRQGPDSGNTIYF. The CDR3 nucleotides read TGCGCCAGCCGACAGGGGCCGGACTCTGGAAACACCATATATTTT.

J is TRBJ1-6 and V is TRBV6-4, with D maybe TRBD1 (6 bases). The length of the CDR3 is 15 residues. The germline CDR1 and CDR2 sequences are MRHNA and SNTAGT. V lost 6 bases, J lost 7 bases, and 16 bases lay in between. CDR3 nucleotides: TGTGCCAGCAGGGAGACAGGACTCGCGAATTCACCCCTCCACTTT. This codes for CASRETGLANSPLHF.

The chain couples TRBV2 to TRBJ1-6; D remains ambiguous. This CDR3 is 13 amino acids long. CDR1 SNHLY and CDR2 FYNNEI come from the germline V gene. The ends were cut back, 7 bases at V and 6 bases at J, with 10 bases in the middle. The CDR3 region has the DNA TGTGCCAGCAAGATCGAGCCTAATTCACCCCTCCACTTT. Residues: CASKIEPNSPLHF.

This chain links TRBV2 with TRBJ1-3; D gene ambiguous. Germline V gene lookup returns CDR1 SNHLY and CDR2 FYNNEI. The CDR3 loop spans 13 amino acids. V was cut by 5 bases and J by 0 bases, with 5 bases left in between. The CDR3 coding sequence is TGTGCCAGCAGTACAGTCTCTGGAAACACCATATATTTT. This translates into CASSTVSGNTIYF.

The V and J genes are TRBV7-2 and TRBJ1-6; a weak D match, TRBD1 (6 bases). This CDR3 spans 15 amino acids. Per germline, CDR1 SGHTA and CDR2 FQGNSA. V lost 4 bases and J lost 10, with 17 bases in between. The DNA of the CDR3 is TGTGCCAGCAGCTATGCACCAGGGGCTGGATCACCCCTCCACTTT. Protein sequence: CASSYAPGAGSPLHF.

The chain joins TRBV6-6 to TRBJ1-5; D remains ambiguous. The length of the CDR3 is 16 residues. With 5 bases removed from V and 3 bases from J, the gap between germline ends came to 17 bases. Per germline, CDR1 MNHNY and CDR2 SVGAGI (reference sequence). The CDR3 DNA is TGTGCCAGCAGTACCCCCTTCTCCGGTTCCAATCAGCCCCAGCATTTT. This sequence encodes CASSTPFSGSNQPQHF.

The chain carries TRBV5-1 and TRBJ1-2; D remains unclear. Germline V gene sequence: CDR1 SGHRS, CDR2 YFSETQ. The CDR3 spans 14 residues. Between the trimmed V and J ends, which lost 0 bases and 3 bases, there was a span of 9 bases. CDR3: CASSLAAVDYGYTF. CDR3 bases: TGCGCCAGCAGCTTGGCAGCGGTAGACTATGGCTACACCTTC.

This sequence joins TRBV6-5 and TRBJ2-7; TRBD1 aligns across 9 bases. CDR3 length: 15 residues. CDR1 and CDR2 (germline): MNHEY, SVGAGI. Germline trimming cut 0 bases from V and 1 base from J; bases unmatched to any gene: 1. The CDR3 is CASSYSGTGSYEQYF. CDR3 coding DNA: TGTGCCAGCAGTTACTCCGGGACAGGGTCCTACGAGCAGTACTTC.

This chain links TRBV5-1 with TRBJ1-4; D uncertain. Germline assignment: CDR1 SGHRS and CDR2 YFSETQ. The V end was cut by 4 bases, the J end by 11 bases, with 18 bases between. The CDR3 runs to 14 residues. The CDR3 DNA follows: TGCGCCAGCAGCAACGACGGTCTATTCGGGAAACTGTTTTTT. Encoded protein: CASSNDGLFGKLFF.

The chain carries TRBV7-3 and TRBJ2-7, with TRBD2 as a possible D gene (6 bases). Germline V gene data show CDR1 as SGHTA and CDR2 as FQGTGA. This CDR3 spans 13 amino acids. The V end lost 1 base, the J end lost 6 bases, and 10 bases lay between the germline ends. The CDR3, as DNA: TGTGCCAGCAGCTTAATCATCGGGGGCGAGCAGTACTTC. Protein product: CASSLIIGGEQYF.

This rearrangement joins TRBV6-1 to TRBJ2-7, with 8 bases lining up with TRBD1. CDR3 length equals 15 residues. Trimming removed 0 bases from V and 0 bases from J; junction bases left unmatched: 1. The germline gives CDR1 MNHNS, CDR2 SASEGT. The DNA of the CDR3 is TGTGCCAGCAGTGAAGCCGGGACAGGCTCCTACGAGCAGTACTTC. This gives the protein CASSEAGTGSYEQYF.

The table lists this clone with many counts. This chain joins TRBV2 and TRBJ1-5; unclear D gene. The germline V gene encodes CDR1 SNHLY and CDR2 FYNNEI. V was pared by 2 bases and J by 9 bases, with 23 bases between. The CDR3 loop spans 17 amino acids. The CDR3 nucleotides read TGTGCCAGCAGTGAATATTTAGTGAGGGCCCCCGGCTCGCCCCAGCATTTT. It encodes CASSEYLVRAPGSPQHF. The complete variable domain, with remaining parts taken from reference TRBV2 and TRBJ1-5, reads EPEVTQTPSHQVTQMGQEVILRCVPISNHLYFYWYRQILGQKVEFLVSFYNNEISEKSEIFDDQFSVERPDGSNFTLKIRSTKLEDSAMYFCASSEYLVRAPGSPQHFGDGTRLSIL.